The entry below describes one TCR delta chain. Being one base from a much bigger clone, this may be a read error. The entry originates in a study of gamma-delta T cells after stem cell transplantation. The V gene's germline CDR1 is GEAIGNYY and CDR2 EKD. Losses at the gene ends were 0 bases for V and 4 bases for J; bases not matched to a gene: 3. The CDR3 totals 14 residues. TCRdb fed the RT-PCR reads to CATT. The sample lists around 3,000 delta-chain clones, about 1.5% occurring once. Sequenced input: gamma-delta T cells. V and J are TRDV2 and TRDJ1; 8 bases fit TRDD3. This receptor was taken from a human donor. It is not recorded whose cells these are; they may come from a transplant donor. The CDR3 here is CACDTLGILDKLIF. The CDR3 bases are TGTGCCTGTGACACCTTGGGGATACTCGATAAACTCATCTTT.